This T cell receptor (beta chain) was recorded in a study of CD8+ T cells in alopecia areata. Study context: Treatment ran 6 to 18 months, with 6 months of follow-up afterward. Broader study findings: When scalp samples are sequenced, resident alphabeta T cells of normal skin are also captured. Greater clonality was observed in lesional scalp samples, especially alopecia totalis/universalis, versus normal scalp.

V lost 5 bases, J lost 0 bases, and 7 bases stayed unmatched. The germline CDR1 and CDR2 sequences are PRHDT and FYEKMQ (reference sequence). The CDR3 contains 15 residues. cDNA reverse transcribed from extracted RNA served as the sequencing template. Measured with immunoSEQ multiplex PCR; TCRdb has only the in-frame clones, and not every one. The table records approximately 180,000 clones, about 66% of them present only once. Details on this clone: Antigen unknown.

The chain recombines TRBV13 with TRBJ2-7, with 7 bases matching TRBD1. The receptor comes from a human donor with alopecia areata. The sequencing used CD8+ T cells sorted from blood, collected at week 0. CDR3 nucleotides: TGTGCCAGCAGCCTGTCGACAGGGAACTCCTACGAGCAGTACTTC. It yields the protein CASSLSTGNSYEQYF.